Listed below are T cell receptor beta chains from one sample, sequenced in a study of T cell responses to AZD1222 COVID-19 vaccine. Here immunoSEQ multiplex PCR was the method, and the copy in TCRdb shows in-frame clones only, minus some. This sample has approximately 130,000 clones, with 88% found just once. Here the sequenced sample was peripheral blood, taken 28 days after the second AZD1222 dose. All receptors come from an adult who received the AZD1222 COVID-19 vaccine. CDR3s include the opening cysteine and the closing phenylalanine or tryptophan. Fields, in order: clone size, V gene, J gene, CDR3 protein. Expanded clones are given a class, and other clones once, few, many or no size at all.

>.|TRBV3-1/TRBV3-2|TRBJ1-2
CASSQSLGDYGYTF
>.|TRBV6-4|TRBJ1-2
CASSPLASEGSGYTF
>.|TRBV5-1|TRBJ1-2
CASGLSQARSGYTF
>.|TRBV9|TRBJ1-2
CASSVAGQGYGYTF
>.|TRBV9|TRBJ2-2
CASSVVSTGVYTGELFF
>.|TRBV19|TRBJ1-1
CASRISSTEAFF
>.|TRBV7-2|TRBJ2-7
CASSFKASGSYEQYF
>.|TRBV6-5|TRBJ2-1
CASSLAGISYNEQFF
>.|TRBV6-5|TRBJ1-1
CASRRPAGNTEAFF
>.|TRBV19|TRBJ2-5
CASSTAIAGETQYF
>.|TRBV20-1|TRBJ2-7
CSASQANGHEQYF
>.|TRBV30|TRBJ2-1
CAWDSGRAEEQFF
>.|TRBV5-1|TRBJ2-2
CASSPWTSANTGELFF
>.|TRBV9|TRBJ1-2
CASTRAERDYGYTF
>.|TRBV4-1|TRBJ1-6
CASSQENPGPLSPLHF
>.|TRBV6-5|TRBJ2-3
CASSYTSPSTDTQYF
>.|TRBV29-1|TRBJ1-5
CSVRQGDNQPQHF
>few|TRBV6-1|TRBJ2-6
CASSESGANVLTF
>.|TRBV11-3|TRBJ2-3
CASSLFGGGADTQYF
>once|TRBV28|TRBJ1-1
CASRPYTGTGNTEAFF
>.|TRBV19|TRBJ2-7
CATRMSGSSYEQYF
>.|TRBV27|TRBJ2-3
CASSSRTGSADTQYF
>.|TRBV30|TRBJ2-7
CAWTLAGDYEQYF
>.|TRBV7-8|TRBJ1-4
CASILERGQSEKLFF
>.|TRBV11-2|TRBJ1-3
CASSPTRNTIYF
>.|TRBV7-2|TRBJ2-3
CASSLGGGLSPRDTQYF
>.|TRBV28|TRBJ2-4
CASSSPQTDIQYF
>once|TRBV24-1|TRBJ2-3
CATSDPSGRALGTDTQYF
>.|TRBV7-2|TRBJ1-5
CASSRGSPGSNQPQHF
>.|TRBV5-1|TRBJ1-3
CASSSGQHSGNTIYF
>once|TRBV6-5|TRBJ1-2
CASSWTDYGYTF
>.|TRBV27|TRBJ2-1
CASSTPGLRKYNEQFF
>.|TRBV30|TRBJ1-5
CAWSRDRDQPQHF
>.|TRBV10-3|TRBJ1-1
CAISWRELDTEAFF
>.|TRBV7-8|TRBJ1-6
CASSRTAGTGNSPLHF
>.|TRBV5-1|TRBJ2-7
CASSLRGMVRDEQYF
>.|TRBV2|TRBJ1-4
CASSTGPDEKLFF
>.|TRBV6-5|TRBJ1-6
CASSYVSSYNSPLHF
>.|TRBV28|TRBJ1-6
CASSSGGGTYNSPLHF
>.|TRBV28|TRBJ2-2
CASSRQLNTGELFF